The rows below give T cell receptor beta chains drawn from one sample of a study of CD8 T cells in ankylosing spondylitis. Each CDR3 protein gets one entry after TCRdb re-called the 5' RACE reads with MiXCR. Of approximately 150,000 distinct CDR3 sequences in the sample, 15% to 20% are singletons; the top ten hold roughly a third. Sequencing was done on a sample of blood, either unsorted or a sorted T cell fraction (not recorded which). The origin of the receptors is a male donor with ankylosing spondylitis. Each CDR3 is given without its conserved first and last residue. Fields, in order: V gene, J gene, CDR3 protein.

V: TRBV13; J: TRBJ1-1; CDR3: ASSLGGQGISEAF
V: TRBV12-3/TRBV12-4; J: TRBJ2-2; CDR3: ASSPAGVNTGELF
V: TRBV2; J: TRBJ1-1; CDR3: ASSDGGYRAF
V: TRBV19; J: TRBJ2-7; CDR3: ASSRGQFASYEQY
V: TRBV27; J: TRBJ1-2; CDR3: ASSSEGGGYT
V: TRBV7-6; J: TRBJ1-1; CDR3: ASSLLGTEAF
V: TRBV29-1; J: TRBJ2-1; CDR3: SVEGWTSGSIWEQF
V: TRBV18; J: TRBJ2-7; CDR3: ASSPSVGAHEQY
V: TRBV9; J: TRBJ2-7; CDR3: ASSSRVSYEQY
V: TRBV27; J: TRBJ2-2; CDR3: ASGPWTSGGGTGELF
V: TRBV6-5; J: TRBJ2-5; CDR3: ASSSALQSGRKETQY
V: TRBV27; J: TRBJ1-1; CDR3: ASGPLGGMGAF
V: TRBV4-2; J: TRBJ2-7; CDR3: ASSPFTLGQGNTYEQY
V: TRBV12-3/TRBV12-4; J: TRBJ1-6; CDR3: ASSPTGLYSPLH
V: TRBV12-3/TRBV12-4; J: TRBJ1-4; CDR3: ASSFGGLEEKLF
V: TRBV27; J: TRBJ1-1; CDR3: ASSLLGGMNTEAF
V: TRBV7-9; J: TRBJ2-3; CDR3: ASNEVGAGDTQY
V: TRBV12-3/TRBV12-4; J: TRBJ2-2; CDR3: ASSFGSLAPNTGELF
V: TRBV12-3/TRBV12-4; J: TRBJ1-5; CDR3: ASTLGGNQPQH
V: TRBV6-2/TRBV6-3; J: TRBJ2-7; CDR3: ASSYVFEQY
V: TRBV29-1; J: TRBJ2-1; CDR3: SVAGLAGHSYNEQF
V: TRBV27; J: TRBJ2-7; CDR3: ASSSGTAGPYEQY
V: TRBV4-1; J: TRBJ2-6; CDR3: ASSPLGSGANVLT
V: TRBV29-1; J: TRBJ2-7; CDR3: SVETDGSTYEQY
V: TRBV12-3/TRBV12-4; J: TRBJ2-2; CDR3: ASSSRQTNTGELF
V: TRBV5-1; J: TRBJ1-1; CDR3: ASQGGTEAF
V: TRBV24-1; J: TRBJ2-2; CDR3: ATSDVQTGGGTGELF
V: TRBV28; J: TRBJ2-7; CDR3: ASSLLVGSEQY
V: TRBV7-9; J: TRBJ2-1; CDR3: ASSLGSGASYNEQF
V: TRBV19; J: TRBJ1-5; CDR3: ASSDWTAYSNQPQH
V: TRBV4-1; J: TRBJ1-1; CDR3: ASSQDKYTEAF
V: TRBV28; J: TRBJ1-1; CDR3: ASSFPDNTEAF
V: TRBV27; J: TRBJ2-1; CDR3: ASSNTGASYNEQF
V: TRBV7-9; J: TRBJ2-1; CDR3: ASSLAVYNEQF
V: TRBV7-8; J: TRBJ2-2; CDR3: ASSLASRPGMPPNTGELF
V: TRBV28; J: TRBJ2-2; CDR3: AISSGIRELF
V: TRBV12-3/TRBV12-4; J: TRBJ2-1; CDR3: ARSLELSVFSGYNEQF
V: TRBV9; J: TRBJ1-1; CDR3: ASSGGGHTNTEAF
V: TRBV24-1; J: TRBJ2-2; CDR3: ATSDPGTSGELF
V: TRBV29-1; J: TRBJ1-1; CDR3: SARTGRNTEAF
V: TRBV7-9; J: TRBJ2-3; CDR3: ASSFGPYDTDTQY
V: TRBV29-1; J: TRBJ2-2; CDR3: SGATGFGTGELF
V: TRBV20-1; J: TRBJ1-2; CDR3: SARGTGYDGYT
V: TRBV20-1; J: TRBJ2-1; CDR3: SARARPAGSEQF
V: TRBV20-1; J: TRBJ1-2; CDR3: SARRGGEGYT
V: TRBV6-5; J: TRBJ2-3; CDR3: ATTAVTQY
V: TRBV7-9; J: TRBJ2-7; CDR3: ASSLGLASYEQY
V: TRBV12-3/TRBV12-4; J: TRBJ2-4; CDR3: ASSFDSVAKNIQY
V: TRBV2; J: TRBJ1-1; CDR3: ASGGQGEAF
V: TRBV4-3; J: TRBJ2-1; CDR3: ASSQDGTGRNEQF
V: TRBV27; J: TRBJ1-1; CDR3: ASSILAGANTEAF
V: TRBV29-1; J: TRBJ1-2; CDR3: SVPIWLGADYGYT
V: TRBV20-1; J: TRBJ2-7; CDR3: SARDRGNTYEQY